The clone carrying this TCR beta chain was recorded only once. Antigen unknown. This CDR3 has 17 amino acids. With V trimmed by 6 bases and J by 1 base, 14 bases remained unmatched. Germline CDR1 and CDR2: LNHDA and SQIVND (reference sequence). This table comes from immunoSEQ multiplex PCR, and its TCRdb copy is limited to in-frame clones, with some not included. This sample carries tens of thousands of clones, approximately 79% of them seen once, and the ten largest clones take 20%. This sample is drawn from a study of T cell responses to AZD1222 COVID-19 vaccine. Study-level results: Seropositive status at baseline applied to only 6 or 7 AZD1222 recipients. Regions 160-218 and 743-854 held dominance among vaccine-associated CD4 TCRs, which spanned spike.

This sequence joins TRBV19 and TRBJ1-1; 7 bases agree with TRBD1. The sequencing here drew on peripheral blood, taken on day 0 of MenACWY control vaccination. This receptor was identified in an adult in good health. Here the CDR3 DNA reads TGTGCCAGTAGGCCGGGAGGGGGCGCTCGGACGAACACTGAAGCTTTCTTT. Translating it yields CASRPGGGARTNTEAFF.